Listed below are T cell receptor beta chains from one sample, sequenced in a study of blood T cell repertoires in COVID-19. Sequencing was performed with immunoSEQ multiplex PCR; in TCRdb, only in-frame clones are kept and a portion is missing. The repertoire includes 150,000 to 200,000 clones, around 84% of them detected once, and roughly 19% sits in the top ten. Sequenced material: peripheral blood. Receptors originate from a woman aged 80 or older with acute or convalescent COVID-19. Each CDR3 is given with its conserved first and last residue. The order of the fields is J gene, clone size, V gene, CDR3 protein. Clone size is not always given. Where it is, it says once, few, many or a class for expanded clones.

TRBJ2-5,.,TRBV6-5,CASIQGGGWETQYF
TRBJ2-7,once,TRBV10-3,CAISESTGSSYEQYF
TRBJ2-6,.,TRBV15,CATSREQRVAGANVLTF
TRBJ2-2,.,TRBV7-9,CASSEYPGTGIFNTGELFF
TRBJ2-7,.,TRBV2,CASSDRLAGAYEQYF
TRBJ1-2,.,TRBV5-1,CASSTGEVSYGYTF
TRBJ2-5,many,TRBV30,CAWSIGGGQETQYF
TRBJ2-3,.,TRBV10-3,CAISGVKDTQYF
TRBJ1-6,.,TRBV2,CASTGDSSSPLHF
TRBJ2-1,.,TRBV12-5,CASGPDRGSYNEQFF
TRBJ2-1,.,TRBV11-2,CASSFTGTSGAPYNEQFF
TRBJ2-1,.,TRBV5-8,CASSLSIAGGPVLYNEQFF
TRBJ2-3,.,TRBV7-5,CARSLYSGRSTDTQYF
TRBJ1-4,once,TRBV30,CAWSGSRTGGENEKLFF
TRBJ2-3,once,TRBV30,CAARNGLAGPADTQYF
TRBJ2-7,once,TRBV7-8,CASSYLGGSYEQYF
TRBJ2-3,.,TRBV5-1,CASSFDSSGRTDTQYF
TRBJ1-2,.,TRBV25-1,CASDSDYGYTF
TRBJ1-2,few,TRBV9,CASSQQGFNYGYTF
TRBJ1-3,.,TRBV9,CASSFRSGSGNTIYF
TRBJ2-7,.,TRBV5-1,CASSLAAEGYEQYF
TRBJ1-5,.,TRBV28,CASSFRGPQPQHF
TRBJ2-1,.,TRBV19,CASSRRGMVLAGLNEQFF
TRBJ2-1,.,TRBV5-8,CASSFPGQGANSHPFF
TRBJ2-5,.,TRBV11-2,CASSLAGWETQYF
TRBJ1-2,once,TRBV27,CASSLRRGRGYTF
TRBJ2-7,.,TRBV7-2,CASSQTGEEDYEQYF
TRBJ2-2,.,TRBV3-1/TRBV3-2,CASSLGGLAVGGELFF
TRBJ2-2,.,TRBV4-3,CASSPTGVNTGELFF
TRBJ1-1,few,TRBV5-1,CASSTGQTNTEAFF